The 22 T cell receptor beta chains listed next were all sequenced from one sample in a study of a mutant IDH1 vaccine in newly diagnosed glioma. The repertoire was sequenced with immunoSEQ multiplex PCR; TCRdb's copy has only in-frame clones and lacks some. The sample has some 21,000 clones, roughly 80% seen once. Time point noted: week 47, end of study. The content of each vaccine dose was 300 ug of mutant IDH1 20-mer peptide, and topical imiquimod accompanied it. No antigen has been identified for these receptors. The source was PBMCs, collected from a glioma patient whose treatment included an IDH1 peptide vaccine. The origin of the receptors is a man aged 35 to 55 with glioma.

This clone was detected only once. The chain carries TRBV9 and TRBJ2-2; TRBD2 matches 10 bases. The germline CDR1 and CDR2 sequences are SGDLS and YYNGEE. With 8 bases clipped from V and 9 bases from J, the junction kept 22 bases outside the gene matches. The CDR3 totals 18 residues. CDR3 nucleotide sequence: TGTGCCAGAAACACTAGCGGGATAATCCTTGGACTCCACCGGGAGCTGTTTTTT. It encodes CARNTSGIILGLHRELFF.

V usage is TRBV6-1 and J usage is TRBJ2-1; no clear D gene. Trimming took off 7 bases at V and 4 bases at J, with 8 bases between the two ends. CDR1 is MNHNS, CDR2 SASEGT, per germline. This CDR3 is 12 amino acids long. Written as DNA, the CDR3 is TGTGCCAGCAAAGACAATTACAATGAGCAGTTCTTC. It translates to CASKDNYNEQFF.

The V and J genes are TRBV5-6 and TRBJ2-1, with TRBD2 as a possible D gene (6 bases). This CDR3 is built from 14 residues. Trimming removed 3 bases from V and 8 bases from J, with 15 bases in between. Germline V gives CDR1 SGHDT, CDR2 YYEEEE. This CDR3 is CASSSAGPLDEQFF. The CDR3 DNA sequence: TGTGCCAGCAGCTCAGCGGGCCCTTTGGATGAGCAGTTCTTC.

CDR3 DNA: TGTGCCAGCAGTTCCCCAGGGGCCCAGTCCTACGAGCAGTACTTC. Its protein is CASSSPGAQSYEQYF. The genes are TRBV27 and TRBJ2-7, with a weak D call TRBD1 (6 bases). Germline values: CDR1 MNHEY, CDR2 SMNVEV (reference sequence). With 4 bases removed from V and 1 base from J, the gap between germline ends came to 14 bases. This CDR3 spans 15 amino acids.

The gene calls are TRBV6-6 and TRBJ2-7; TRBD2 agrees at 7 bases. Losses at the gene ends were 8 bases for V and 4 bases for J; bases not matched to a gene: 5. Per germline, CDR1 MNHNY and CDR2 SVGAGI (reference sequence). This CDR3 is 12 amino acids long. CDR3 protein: CASQNGGYEQYF. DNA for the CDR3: TGTGCCAGCCAAAACGGGGGGTACGAGCAGTACTTC.

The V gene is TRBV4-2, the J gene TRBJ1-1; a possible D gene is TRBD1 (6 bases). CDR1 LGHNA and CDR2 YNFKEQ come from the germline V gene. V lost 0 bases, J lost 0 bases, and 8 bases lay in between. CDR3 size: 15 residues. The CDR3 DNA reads TGTGCCAGCAGCCAAGACAGGGGACTGAACACTGAAGCTTTCTTT. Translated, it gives CASSQDRGLNTEAFF.

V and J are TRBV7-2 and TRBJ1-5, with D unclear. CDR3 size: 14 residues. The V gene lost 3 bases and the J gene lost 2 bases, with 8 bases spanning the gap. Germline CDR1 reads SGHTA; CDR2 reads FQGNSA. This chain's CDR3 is CASSLAIRNQPQHF. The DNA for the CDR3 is TGTGCCAGCAGCTTGGCCATCCGCAATCAGCCCCAGCATTTT.

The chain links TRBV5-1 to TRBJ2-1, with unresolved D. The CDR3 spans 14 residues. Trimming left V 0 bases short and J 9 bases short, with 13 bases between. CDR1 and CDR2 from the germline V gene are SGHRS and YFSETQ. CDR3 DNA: TGCGCCAGCAGCTTGGAGTCGTATATGGGTGAGCAGTTCTTC. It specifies CASSLESYMGEQFF.

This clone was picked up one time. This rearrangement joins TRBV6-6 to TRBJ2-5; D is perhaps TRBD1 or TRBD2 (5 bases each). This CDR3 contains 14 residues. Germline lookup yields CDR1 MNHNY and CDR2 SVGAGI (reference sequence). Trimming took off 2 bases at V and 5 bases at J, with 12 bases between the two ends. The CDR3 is CASSYGTLGETQYF. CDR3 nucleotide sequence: TGTGCCAGCAGTTACGGGACCCTGGGGGAGACCCAGTACTTC.

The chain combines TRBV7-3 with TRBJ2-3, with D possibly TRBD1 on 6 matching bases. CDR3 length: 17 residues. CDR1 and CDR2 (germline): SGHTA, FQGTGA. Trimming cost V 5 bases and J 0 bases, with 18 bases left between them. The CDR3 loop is CASSPEKTGLSTDTQYF. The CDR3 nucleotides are TGTGCCAGCAGCCCAGAGAAGACAGGACTTAGCACAGATACGCAGTATTTT.

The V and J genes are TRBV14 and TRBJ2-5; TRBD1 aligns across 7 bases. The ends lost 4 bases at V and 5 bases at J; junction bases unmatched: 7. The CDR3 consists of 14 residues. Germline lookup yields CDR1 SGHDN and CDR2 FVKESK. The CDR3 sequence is CASSPRQGVETQYF. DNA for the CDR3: TGTGCCAGCAGCCCGCGACAGGGTGTGGAGACCCAGTACTTC.

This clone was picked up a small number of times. Written as DNA, the CDR3 is TGCGCCAGCAGCCCTTTAGCGGGAGAGGATACGCAGTATTTT. It specifies CASSPLAGEDTQYF. V gene TRBV5-1 combines with J gene TRBJ2-3, with 9 bases lining up with TRBD2. Germline-derived CDR1 and CDR2 are SGHRS and YFSETQ. The CDR3 runs 14 residues. V lost 4 bases to trimming and J lost 6 bases; unmatched junction nucleotides: 6.

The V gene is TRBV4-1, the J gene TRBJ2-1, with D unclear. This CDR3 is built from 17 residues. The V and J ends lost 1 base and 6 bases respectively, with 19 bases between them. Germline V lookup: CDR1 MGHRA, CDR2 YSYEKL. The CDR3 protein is CASSQGLFTIAFNEQFF. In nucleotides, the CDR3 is TGCGCCAGCAGCCAAGGTCTATTCACCATAGCTTTCAATGAGCAGTTCTTC.

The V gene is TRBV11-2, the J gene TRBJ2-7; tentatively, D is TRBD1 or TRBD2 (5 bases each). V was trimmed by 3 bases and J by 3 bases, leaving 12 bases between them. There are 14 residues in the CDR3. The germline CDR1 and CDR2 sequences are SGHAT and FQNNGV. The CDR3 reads CASSLQGRRYEQYF. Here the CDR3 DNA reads TGTGCCAGCAGCTTGCAGGGACGACGCTACGAGCAGTACTTC. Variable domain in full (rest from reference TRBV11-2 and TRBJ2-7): EAGVAQSPRYKIIEKRQSVAFWCNPISGHATLYWYQQILGQGPKLLIQFQNNGVVDDSQLPKDRFSAERLKGVDSTLKIQPAKLEDSAVYLCASSLQGRRYEQYFGPGTRLTVT.

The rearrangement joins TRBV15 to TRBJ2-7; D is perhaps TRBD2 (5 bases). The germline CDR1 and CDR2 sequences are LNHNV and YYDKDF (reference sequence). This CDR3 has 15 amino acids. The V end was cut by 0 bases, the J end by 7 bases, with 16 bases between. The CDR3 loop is CATSREFHPGGEQYF. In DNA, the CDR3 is TGTGCCACCAGCAGAGAGTTTCACCCTGGCGGGGAGCAGTACTTC.

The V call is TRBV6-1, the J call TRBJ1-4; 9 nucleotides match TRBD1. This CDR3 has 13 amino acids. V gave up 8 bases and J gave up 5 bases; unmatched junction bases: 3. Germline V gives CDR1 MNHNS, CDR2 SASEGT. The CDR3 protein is CASDRGGNEKLFF. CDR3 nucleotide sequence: TGTGCCAGCGACAGGGGGGGAAATGAAAAACTGTTTTTT.

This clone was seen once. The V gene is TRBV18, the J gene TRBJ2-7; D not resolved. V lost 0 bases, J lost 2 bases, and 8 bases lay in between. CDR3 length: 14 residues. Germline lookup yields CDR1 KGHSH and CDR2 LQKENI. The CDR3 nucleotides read TGTGCCAGCTCACCACCGACATTGGCCTACGAGCAGTACTTC. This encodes CASSPPTLAYEQYF.

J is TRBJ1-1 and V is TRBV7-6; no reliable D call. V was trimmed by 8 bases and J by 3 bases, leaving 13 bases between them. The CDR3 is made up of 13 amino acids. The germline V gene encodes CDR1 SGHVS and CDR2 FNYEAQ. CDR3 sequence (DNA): TGTGCCAGCTCCCTCAAGGGCGACACTGAAGCTTTCTTT. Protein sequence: CASSLKGDTEAFF.

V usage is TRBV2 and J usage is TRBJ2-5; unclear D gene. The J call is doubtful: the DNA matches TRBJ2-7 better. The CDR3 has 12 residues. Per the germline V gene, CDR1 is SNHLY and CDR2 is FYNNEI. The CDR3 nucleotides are TGTGCCAGCAGAGAGCCAGCCTACGAGCAGTACTTC. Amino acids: CASREPAYEQYF.

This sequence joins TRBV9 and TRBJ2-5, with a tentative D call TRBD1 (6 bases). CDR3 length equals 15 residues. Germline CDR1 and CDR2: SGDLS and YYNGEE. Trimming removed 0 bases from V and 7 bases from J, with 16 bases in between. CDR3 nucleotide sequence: TGTGCCAGCAGCGTAGGGGGTGGCAGGGGTGGGACCCAGTACTTC. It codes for CASSVGGGRGGTQYF.

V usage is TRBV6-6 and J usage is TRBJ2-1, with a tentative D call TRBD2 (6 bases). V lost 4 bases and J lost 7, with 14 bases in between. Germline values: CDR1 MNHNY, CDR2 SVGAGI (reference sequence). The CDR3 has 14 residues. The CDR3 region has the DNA TGTGCCAGCAGTTGGGGTAGCGGAGCGAATGAGCAGTTCTTC. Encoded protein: CASSWGSGANEQFF.

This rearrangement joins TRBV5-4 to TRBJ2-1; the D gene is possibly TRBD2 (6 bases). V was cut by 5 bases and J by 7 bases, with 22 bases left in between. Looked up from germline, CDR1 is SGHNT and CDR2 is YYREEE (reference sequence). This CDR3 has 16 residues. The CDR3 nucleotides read TGTGCCAGCAGACCAAGGGAGGCGGGATCTGTGAATGAGCAGTTCTTC. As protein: CASRPREAGSVNEQFF.